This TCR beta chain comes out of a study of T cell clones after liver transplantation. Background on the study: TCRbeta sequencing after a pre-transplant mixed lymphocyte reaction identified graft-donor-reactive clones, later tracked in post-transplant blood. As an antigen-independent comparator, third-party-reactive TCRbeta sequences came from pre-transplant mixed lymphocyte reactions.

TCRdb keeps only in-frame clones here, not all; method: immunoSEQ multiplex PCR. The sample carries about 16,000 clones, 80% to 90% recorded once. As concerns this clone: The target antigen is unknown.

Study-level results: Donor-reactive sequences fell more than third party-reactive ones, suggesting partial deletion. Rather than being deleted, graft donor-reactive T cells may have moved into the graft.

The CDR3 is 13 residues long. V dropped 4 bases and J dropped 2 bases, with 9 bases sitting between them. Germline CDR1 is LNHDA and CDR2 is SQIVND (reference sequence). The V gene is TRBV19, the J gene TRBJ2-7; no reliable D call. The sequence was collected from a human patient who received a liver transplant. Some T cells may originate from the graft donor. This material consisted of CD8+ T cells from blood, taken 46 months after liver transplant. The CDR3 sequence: CASSTSLAYEQYF. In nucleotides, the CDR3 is TGTGCCAGTAGTACGTCGTTAGCCTACGAGCAGTACTTC.